The subject of this entry is one T cell receptor (beta chain). The data were produced by immunoSEQ multiplex PCR, yet TCRdb's version contains in-frame clones alone and is incomplete. Of tens of thousands of clones in the sample, 75% to 85% are singletons; the top ten hold 2.2%. Germline lookup yields CDR1 MGHDK and CDR2 SYGVNS. This CDR3 is 14 amino acids long. The sample comes from a study of ipilimumab plus nivolumab after autologous stem cell transplantation. Study information: Median doses per patient: 4 or 5 ipilimumab, fewer than ten nivolumab. Both relapsed and primary refractory DLBCL were included.

Ipilimumab, 1 mg/kg, started 14 to 28 days after autologous transplant. The chain joins TRBV25-1 to TRBJ2-5, with D perhaps assigned TRBD1 or TRBD2 (5 bases each). The J call may be wrong; the DNA end is better matched by TRBJ2-7. This receptor was obtained from a male donor with diffuse large B-cell lymphoma. The sample in question was PBMCs, obtained in a trial of ipilimumab plus nivolumab as post-transplant consolidation. The CDR3 nucleotides are TGTGCCAGCAGTGGGGGACGGAGCTCCTACGAGCAGTACTTC. This gives the protein CASSGGRSSYEQYF.